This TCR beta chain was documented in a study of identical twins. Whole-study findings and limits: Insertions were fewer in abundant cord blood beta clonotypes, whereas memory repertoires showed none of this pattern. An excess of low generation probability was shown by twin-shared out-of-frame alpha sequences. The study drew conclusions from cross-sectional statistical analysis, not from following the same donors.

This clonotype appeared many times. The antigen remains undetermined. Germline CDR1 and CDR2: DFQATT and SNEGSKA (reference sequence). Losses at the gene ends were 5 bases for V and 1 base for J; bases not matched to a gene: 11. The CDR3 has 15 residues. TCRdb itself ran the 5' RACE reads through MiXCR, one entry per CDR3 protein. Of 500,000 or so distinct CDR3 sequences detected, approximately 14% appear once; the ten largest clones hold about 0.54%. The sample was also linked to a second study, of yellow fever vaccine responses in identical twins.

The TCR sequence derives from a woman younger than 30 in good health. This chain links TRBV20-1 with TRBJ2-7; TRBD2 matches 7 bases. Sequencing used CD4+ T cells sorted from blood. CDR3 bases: TGCAGTGCTGCGGATGCCGGGAGGTTTTCCTACGAGCAGTACTTC. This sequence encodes CSAADAGRFSYEQYF.